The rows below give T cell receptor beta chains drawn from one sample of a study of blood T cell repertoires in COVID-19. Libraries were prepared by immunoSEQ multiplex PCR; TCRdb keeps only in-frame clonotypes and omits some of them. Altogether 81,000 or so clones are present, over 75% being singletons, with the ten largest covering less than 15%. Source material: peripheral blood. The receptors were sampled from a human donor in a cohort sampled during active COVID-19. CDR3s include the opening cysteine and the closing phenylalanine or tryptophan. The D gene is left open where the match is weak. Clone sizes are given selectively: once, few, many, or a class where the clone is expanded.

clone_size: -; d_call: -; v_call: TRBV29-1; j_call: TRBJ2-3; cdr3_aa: CSVERRVGDTQYF; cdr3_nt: TGCAGCGTTGAACGCAGGGTAGGGGATACGCAGTATTTT
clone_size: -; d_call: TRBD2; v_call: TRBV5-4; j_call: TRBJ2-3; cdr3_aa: CASSAQTSGGDTQYF; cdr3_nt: TGTGCCAGCAGCGCTCAGACTAGCGGGGGGGATACGCAGTATTTT
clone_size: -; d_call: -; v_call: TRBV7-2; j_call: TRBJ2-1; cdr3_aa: CASSFAGPYNEQFF; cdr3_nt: TGTGCCAGCAGCTTCGCAGGTCCCTACAATGAGCAGTTCTTC
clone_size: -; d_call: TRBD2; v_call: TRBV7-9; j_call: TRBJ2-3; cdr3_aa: CASTKGVRGGSTDTQYF; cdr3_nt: TGTGCCAGCACCAAAGGGGTTCGGGGGGGATCCACAGATACGCAGTATTTT
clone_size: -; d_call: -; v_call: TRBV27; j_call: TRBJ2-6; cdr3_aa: CASAGVGANVLTF; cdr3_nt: TGTGCCAGCGCAGGGGTAGGGGCCAACGTCCTGACTTTC
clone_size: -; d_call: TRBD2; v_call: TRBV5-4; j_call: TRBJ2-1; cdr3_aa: CASRIRTSGGPSYNEQFF; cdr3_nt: TGTGCCAGCAGGATACGGACTAGCGGGGGGCCTTCCTACAATGAGCAGTTCTTC
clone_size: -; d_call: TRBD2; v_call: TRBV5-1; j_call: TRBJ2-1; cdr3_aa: CASSWTPGGSNEQFF; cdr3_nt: TGCGCCAGCAGCTGGACTCCGGGGGGATCCAATGAGCAGTTCTTC
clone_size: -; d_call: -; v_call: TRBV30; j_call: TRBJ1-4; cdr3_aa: CAWSHTGRNEKLFF; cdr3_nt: TGTGCCTGGAGTCACACAGGGCGCAATGAAAAACTGTTTTTT
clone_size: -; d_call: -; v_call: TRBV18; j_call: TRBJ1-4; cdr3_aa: CASSPGQSNEKLFF; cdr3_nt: TGTGCCAGCTCACCGGGGCAGAGTAATGAAAAACTGTTTTTT
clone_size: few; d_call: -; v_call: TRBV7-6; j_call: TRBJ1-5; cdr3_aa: CASSPHAWADAENQPQHF; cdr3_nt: TGTGCCAGCAGCCCCCACGCTTGGGCTGACGCAGAAAATCAGCCCCAGCATTTT
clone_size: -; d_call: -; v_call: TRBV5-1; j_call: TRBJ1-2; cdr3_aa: CASSLGGLGWYGYTF; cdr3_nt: TGCGCCAGCAGCTTGGGGGGACTCGGATGGTATGGCTACACCTTC
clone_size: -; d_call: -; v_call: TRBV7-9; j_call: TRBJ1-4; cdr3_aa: CASSLVQEKLFF; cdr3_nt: TGTGCCAGCAGCTTAGTTCAGGAAAAACTGTTTTTT
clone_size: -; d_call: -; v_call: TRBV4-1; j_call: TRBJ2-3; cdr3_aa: CASSPRLDTQYF; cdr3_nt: TGCGCCAGCAGCCCGCGACTGGATACGCAGTATTTT
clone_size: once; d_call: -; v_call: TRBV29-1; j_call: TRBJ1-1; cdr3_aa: CSVQTGNTEAFF; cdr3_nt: TGCAGCGTTCAGACAGGGAACACTGAAGCTTTCTTT
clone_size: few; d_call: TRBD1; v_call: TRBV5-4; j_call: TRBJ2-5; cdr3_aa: CASSRDRKETQYF; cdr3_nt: TGTGCCAGCAGCAGGGACAGAAAAGAGACCCAGTACTTC
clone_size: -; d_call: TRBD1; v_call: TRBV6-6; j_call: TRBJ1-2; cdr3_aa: CASITGGRGSGGYTF; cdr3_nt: TGTGCCAGCATTACTGGCGGCAGGGGGTCGGGTGGCTACACCTTC
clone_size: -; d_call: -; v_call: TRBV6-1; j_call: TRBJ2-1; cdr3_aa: CASSEAQGGLDYNEQFF; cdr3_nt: TGTGCCAGCAGTGAAGCGCAAGGAGGGTTAGACTACAATGAGCAGTTCTTC
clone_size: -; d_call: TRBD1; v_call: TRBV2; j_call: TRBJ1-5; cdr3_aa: CASRLQGDQPQHF; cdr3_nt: TGTGCCAGCAGATTACAGGGGGATCAGCCCCAGCATTTT
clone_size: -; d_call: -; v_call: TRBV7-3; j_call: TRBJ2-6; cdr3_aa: CASSSRVDGANVLTF; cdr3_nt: TGTGCCAGCAGCTCCAGGGTAGATGGGGCCAACGTCCTGACTTTC
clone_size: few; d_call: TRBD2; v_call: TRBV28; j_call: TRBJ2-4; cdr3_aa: CASSKTGTSKNIQYF; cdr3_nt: TGTGCCAGCAGCAAAACCGGGACTAGTAAAAACATTCAGTACTTC
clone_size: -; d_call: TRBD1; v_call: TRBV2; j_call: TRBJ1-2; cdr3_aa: CASRDRTVVGYTF; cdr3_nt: TGTGCCAGCAGGGACAGGACCGTTGTAGGCTACACCTTC
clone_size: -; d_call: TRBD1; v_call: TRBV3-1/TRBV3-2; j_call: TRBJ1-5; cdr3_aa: CASSASGGDQPQHF; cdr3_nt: TGTGCCAGCAGCGCCTCAGGGGGCGATCAGCCCCAGCATTTT
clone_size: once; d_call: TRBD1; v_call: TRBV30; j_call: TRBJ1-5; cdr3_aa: CAWSSTGTGLRNQPQHF; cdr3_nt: TGTGCCTGGAGTTCGACGGGGACAGGGCTGAGAAATCAGCCCCAGCATTTT
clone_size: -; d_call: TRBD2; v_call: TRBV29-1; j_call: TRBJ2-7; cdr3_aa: CSVEETGGFSYEQYF; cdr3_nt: TGCAGCGTTGAAGAAACGGGGGGATTCTCCTACGAGCAGTACTTC
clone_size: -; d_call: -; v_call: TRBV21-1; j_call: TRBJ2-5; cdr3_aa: CASSTLLPGTEPEGETQYF; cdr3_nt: TGTGCCAGCAGCACTCTACTACCCGGGACAGAGCCAGAGGGGGAGACCCAGTACTTC
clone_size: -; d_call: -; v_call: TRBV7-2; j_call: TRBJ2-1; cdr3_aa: CASSARGAHSSYNEQFF; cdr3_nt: TGTGCCAGCAGCGCCCGGGGGGCGCACAGCTCCTACAATGAGCAGTTCTTC
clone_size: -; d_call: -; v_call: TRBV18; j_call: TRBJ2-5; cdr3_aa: CASSPTASIEETQYF; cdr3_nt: TGTGCCAGCTCACCAACAGCCTCAATAGAAGAGACCCAGTACTTC
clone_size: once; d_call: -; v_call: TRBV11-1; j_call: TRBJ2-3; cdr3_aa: CASSSDSGGTDTQYF; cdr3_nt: TGTGCCAGCAGCTCGGATTCAGGAGGGACAGATACGCAGTATTTT
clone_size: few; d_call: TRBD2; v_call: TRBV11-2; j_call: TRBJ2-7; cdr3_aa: CASRKGSAGAYEQYF; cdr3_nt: TGTGCCAGCCGGAAGGGTTCGGCGGGGGCCTACGAGCAGTACTTC
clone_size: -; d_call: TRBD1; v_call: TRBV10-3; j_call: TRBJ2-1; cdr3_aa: CATLSGTGYNEQFF; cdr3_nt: TGTGCCACCCTATCCGGGACAGGGTACAATGAGCAGTTCTTC
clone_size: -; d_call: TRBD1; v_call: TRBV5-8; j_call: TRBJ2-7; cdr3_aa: CASSFQTGFYYEQYF; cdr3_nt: TGTGCCAGCAGCTTTCAGACAGGGTTCTACTACGAGCAGTACTTC
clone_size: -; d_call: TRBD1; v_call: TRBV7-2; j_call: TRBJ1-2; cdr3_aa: CASRSIGTGGRYGYTF; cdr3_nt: TGTGCCAGCAGGTCCATCGGGACAGGGGGCCGCTATGGCTACACCTTC